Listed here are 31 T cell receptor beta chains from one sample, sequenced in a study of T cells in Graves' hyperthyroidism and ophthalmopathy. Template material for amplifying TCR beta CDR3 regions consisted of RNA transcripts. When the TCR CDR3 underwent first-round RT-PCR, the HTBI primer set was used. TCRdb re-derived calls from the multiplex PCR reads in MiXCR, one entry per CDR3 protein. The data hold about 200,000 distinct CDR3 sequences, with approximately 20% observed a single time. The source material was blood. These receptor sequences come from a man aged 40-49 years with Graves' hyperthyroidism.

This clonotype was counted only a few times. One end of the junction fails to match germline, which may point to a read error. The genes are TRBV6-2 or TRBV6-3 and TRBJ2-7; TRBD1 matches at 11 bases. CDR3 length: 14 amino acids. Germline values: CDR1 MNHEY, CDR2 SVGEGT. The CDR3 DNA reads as TGTGCCAACAGTTTCACCGGGACAGGGGGCGAGCAGTACTTC. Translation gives CANSFTGTGGEQYF.

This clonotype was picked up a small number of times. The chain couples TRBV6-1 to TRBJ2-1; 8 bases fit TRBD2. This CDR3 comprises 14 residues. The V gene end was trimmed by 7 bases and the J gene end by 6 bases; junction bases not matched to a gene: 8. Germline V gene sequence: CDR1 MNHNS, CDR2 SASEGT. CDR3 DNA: TGTGCCAGCAATATAAGAGCGGGGGTCAATGAGCAGTTCTTC. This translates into CASNIRAGVNEQFF.

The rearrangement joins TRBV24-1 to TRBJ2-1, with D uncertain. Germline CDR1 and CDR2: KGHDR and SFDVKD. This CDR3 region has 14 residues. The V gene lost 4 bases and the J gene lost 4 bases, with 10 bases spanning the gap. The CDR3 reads CATSDGSAYNEQFF. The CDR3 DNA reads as TGTGCCACCAGTGACGGTTCGGCTTACAATGAGCAGTTCTTC.

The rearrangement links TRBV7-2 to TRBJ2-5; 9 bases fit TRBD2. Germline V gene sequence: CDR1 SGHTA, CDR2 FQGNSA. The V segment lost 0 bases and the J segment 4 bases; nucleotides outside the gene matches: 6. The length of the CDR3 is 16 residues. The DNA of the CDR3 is TGTGCCAGCAGCTTAGCGCGCGGGGGGGCCGGAGAGACCCAGTACTTC. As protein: CASSLARGGAGETQYF.

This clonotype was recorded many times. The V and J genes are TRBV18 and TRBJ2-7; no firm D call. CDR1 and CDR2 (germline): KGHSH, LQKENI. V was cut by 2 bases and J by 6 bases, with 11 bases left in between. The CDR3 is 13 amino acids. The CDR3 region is CASSPGFGVEQYF. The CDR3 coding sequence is TGTGCCAGCTCACCAGGATTTGGGGTCGAGCAGTACTTC.

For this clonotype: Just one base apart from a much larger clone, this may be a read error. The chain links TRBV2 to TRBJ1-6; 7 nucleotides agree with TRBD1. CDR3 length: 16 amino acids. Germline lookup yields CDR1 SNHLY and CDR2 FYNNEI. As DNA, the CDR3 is TGTACCAGCATAAGTATCGGGACAGCCTATAATTCACCCCTCCACTTT. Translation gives CTSISIGTAYNSPLHF.

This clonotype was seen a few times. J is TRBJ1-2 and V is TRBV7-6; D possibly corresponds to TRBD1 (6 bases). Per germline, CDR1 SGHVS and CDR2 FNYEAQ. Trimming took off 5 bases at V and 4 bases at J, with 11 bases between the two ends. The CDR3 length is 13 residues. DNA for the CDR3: TGTGCCAGCAGCGCGGGACACACCTATGGCTACACCTTC. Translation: CASSAGHTYGYTF.

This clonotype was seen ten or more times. Here the CDR3 DNA reads TGCGCCAGCAGCTGGGGACAGGGAGGCAATGAGCAGTTCTTC. Translating gives CASSWGQGGNEQFF. V and J are TRBV5-1 and TRBJ2-1; 9 positions agree with TRBD1. The germline CDR1 and CDR2 sequences are SGHRS and YFSETQ. After removal of 3 bases from V and 6 bases from J, the junction contained 4 bases not matched to a gene. The CDR3 is made up of 14 amino acids.

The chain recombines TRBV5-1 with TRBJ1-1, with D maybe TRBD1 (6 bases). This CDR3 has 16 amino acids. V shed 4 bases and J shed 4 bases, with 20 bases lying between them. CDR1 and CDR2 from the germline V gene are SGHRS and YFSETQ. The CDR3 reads CASSNQGNTGSTEAFF. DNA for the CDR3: TGCGCCAGCAGCAACCAGGGGAACACCGGGAGCACTGAAGCTTTCTTT.

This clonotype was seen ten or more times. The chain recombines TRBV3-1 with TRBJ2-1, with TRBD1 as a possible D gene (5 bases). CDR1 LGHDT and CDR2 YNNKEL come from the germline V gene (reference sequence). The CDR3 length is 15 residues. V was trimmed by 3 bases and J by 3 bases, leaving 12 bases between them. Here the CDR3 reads CASSQRQGNYNEQFF. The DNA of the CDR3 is TGTGCCAGCAGCCAGAGGCAGGGCAACTACAATGAGCAGTTCTTC.

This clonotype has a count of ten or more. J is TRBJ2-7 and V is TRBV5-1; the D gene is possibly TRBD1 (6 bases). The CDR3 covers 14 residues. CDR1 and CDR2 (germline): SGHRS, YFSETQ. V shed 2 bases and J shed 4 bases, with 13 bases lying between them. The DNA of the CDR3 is TGCGCCAGCAGCTTTATGGCAGGGGAGTACGAGCAGTACTTC. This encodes CASSFMAGEYEQYF.

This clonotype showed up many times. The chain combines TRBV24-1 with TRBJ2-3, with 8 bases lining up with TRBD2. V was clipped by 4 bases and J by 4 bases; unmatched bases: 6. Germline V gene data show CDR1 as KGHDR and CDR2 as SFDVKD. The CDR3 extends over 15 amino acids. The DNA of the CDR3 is TGTGCCACCAGTGAGCCGGGACTAGGCGCAGATACGCAGTATTTT. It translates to CATSEPGLGADTQYF.

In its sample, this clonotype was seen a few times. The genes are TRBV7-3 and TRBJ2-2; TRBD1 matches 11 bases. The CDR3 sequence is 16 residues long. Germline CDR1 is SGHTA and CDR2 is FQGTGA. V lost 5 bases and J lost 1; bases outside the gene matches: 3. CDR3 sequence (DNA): TGTGCCAGCAGCCCGGGGACAGGGGGGAACACCGGGGAGCTGTTTTTT. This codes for CASSPGTGGNTGELFF.

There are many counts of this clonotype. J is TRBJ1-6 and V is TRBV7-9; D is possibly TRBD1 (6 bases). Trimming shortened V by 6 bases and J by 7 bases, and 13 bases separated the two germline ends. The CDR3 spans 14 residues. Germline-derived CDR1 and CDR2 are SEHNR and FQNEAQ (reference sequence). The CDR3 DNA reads TGTGCCAGCAGTCGTGACAGGTCCAATTCACCCCTCCACTTT. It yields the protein CASSRDRSNSPLHF.

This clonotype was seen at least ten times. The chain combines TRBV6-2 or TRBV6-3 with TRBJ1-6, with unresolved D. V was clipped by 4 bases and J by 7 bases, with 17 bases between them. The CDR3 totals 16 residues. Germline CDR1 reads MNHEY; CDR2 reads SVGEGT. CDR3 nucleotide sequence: TGTGCCAGCAGTTTAATCCGGGGTGGCGGCAATTCACCCCTCCACTTT. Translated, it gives CASSLIRGGGNSPLHF.

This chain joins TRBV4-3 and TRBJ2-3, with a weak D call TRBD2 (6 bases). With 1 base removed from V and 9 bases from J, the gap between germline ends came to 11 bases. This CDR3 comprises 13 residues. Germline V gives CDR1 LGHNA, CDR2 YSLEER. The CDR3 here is CASSQGQGGTQYF. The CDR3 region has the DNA TGCGCCAGCAGCCAAGGCCAGGGAGGCACGCAGTATTTT.

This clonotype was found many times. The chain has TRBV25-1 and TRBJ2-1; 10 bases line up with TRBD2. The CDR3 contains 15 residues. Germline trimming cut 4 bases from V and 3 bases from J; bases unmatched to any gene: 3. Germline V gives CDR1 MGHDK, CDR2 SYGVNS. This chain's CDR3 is CASSGTSGLYNEQFF. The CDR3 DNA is TGTGCCAGCAGTGGGACTAGCGGACTCTACAATGAGCAGTTCTTC.

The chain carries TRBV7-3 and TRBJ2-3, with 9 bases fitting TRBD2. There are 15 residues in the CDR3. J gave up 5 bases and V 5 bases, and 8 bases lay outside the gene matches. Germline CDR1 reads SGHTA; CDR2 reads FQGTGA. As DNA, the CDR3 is TGTGCCAGCAGCGCGAACGCGGGGGGGCAAGATACGCAGTATTTT. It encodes CASSANAGGQDTQYF.

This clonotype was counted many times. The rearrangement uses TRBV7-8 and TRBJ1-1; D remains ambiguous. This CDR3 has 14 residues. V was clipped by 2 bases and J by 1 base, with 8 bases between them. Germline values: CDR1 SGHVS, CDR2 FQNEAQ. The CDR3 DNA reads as TGTGCCAGCAGCTTAACGGCAGGGAACACTGAAGCTTTCTTT. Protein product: CASSLTAGNTEAFF.

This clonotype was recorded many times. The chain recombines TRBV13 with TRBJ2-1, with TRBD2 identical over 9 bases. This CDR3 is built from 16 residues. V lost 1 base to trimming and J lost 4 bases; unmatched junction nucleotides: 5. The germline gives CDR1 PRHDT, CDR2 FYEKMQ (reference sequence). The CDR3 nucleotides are TGTGCCAGCAGCTTAGCGACTAGCGGAACTTACAATGAGCAGTTCTTC. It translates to CASSLATSGTYNEQFF. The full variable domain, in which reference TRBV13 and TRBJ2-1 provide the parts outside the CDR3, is AAGVIQSPRHLIKEKRETATLKCYPIPRHDTVYWYQQGPGQDPQFLISFYEKMQSDKGSIPDRFSAQQFSDYHSELNMSSLELGDSALYFCASSLATSGTYNEQFFGPGTRLTVL.

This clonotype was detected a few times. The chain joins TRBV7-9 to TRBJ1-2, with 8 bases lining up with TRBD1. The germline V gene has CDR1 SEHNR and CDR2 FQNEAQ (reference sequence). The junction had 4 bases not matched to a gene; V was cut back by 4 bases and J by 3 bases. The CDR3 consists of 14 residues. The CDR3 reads CASSSATGDYGYTF. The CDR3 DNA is TGTGCCAGCAGCTCGGCGACAGGGGACTATGGCTACACCTTC.

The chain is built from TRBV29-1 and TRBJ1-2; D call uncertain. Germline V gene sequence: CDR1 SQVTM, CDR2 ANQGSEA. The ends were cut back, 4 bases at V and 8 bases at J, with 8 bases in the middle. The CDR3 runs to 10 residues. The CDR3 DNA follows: TGCAGCGTTGTATCCGCAGGCTACACCTTC. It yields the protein CSVVSAGYTF.

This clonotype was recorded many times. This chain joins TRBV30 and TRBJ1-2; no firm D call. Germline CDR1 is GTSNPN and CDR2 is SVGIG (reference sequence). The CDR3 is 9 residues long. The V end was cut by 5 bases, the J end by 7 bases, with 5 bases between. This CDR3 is CAWVRGYTF. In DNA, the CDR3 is TGTGCCTGGGTTCGTGGCTACACCTTC.

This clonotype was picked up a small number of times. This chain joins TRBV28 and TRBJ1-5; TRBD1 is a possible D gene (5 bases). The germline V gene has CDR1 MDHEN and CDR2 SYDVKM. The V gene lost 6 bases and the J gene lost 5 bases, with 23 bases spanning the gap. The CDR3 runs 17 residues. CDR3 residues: CASRSTDPFGGDQPQHF. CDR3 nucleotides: TGTGCCAGCAGATCCACCGACCCGTTCGGGGGGGATCAGCCCCAGCATTTT.

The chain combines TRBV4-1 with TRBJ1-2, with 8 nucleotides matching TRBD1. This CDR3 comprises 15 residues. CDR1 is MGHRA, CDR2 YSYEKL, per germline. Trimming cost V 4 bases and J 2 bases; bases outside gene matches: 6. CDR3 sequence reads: CASSPGQASNYGYTF. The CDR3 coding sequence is TGCGCCAGCAGCCCGGGACAGGCTTCCAACTATGGCTACACCTTC.

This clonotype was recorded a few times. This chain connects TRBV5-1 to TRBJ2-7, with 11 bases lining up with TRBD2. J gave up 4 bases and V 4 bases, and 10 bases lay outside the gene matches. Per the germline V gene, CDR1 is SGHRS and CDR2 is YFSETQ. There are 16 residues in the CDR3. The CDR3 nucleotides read TGCGCCAGCAGCCCGGGGACTAGCGGAGCTCTTTACGAGCAGTACTTC. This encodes CASSPGTSGALYEQYF. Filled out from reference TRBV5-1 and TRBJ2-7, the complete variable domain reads KAGVTQTPRYLIKTRGQQVTLSCSPISGHRSVSWYQQTPGQGLQFLFEYFSETQRNKGNFPGRFSGRQFSNSRSEMNVSTLELGDSALYLCASSPGTSGALYEQYFGPGTRLTVT.

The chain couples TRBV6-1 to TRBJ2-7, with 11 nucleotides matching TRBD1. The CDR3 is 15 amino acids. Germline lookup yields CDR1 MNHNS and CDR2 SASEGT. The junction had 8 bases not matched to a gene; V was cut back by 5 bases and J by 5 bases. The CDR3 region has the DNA TGTGCCAGCAGTTTGGACAGGGGGCGATCAAACGAGCAGTACTTC. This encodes CASSLDRGRSNEQYF.

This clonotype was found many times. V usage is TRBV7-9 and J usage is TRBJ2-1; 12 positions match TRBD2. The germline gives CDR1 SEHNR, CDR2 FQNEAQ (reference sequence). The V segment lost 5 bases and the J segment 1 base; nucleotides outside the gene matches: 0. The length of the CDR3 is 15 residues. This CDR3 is CASSTSGGSYNEQFF. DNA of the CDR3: TGTGCCAGCAGCACTAGCGGGGGGTCCTACAATGAGCAGTTCTTC.

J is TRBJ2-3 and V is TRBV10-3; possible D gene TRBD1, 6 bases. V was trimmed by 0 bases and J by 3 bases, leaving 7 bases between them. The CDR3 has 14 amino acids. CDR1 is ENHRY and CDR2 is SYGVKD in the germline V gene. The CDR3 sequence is CAISESRGTDTQYF. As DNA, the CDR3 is TGTGCCATCAGTGAGTCCAGGGGAACAGATACGCAGTATTTT.

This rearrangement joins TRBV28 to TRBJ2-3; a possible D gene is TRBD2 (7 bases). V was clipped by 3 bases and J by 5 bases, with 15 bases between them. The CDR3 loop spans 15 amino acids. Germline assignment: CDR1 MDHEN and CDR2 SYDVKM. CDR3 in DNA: TGTGCCAGCAGTTTCTCTCGGGGGGCCTTAGATACGCAGTATTTT. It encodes CASSFSRGALDTQYF.

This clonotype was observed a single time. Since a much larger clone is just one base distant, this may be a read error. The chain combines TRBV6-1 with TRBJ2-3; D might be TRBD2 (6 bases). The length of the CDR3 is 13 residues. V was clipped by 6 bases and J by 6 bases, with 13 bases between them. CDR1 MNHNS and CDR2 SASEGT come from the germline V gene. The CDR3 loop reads CASRPPGEDTQYF. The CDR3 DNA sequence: TGTGCCAGCAGACCCCCGGGGGAGGATACGCAGTATTTT.